The 13 T cell receptor beta chains reported below all come from one sample, sequenced in a study of blood T cells in healthy people across ages. PCR was performed a second time for 7 to 11 cycles using a sample-barcoded 5' primer and a J-beta primer mix. TCRdb ran MiXCR on the 5' RACE reads and lists one entry per CDR3 protein. This sample carries hundreds of thousands of distinct CDR3 sequences, approximately 44% of them seen once, and the ten largest clones take approximately 19%. Sequences were obtained from blood. These receptors were collected from a man between 60 and 70 years old in good health.

This rearrangement joins TRBV6-5 to TRBJ2-3, with 9 bases that match TRBD2. Looked up from germline, CDR1 is MNHEY and CDR2 is SVGAGI. The CDR3 is 15 amino acids. Trimming cost V 5 bases and J 4 bases; bases outside gene matches: 7. The DNA for the CDR3 is TGTGCCAGCAGTATTAGCGGGGGAGTGGCAGATACGCAGTATTTT. This encodes CASSISGGVADTQYF.

This chain connects TRBV3-1 to TRBJ1-2; 8 bases match TRBD1. V trimming: 5 bases; J trimming: 8 bases; junction bases outside the gene matches: 7. The CDR3 covers 13 residues. Germline CDR1 and CDR2: LGHDT and YNNKEL (reference sequence). CDR3 sequence reads: CASSTRTGSGYTF. The CDR3, as DNA: TGTGCCAGCAGCACCCGGACAGGGAGCGGCTACACCTTC.

The V and J genes are TRBV4-2 and TRBJ2-1; TRBD2 agrees at 8 bases. Germline CDR1 reads LGHNA; CDR2 reads YNFKEQ. This CDR3 has 17 residues. Trimming cost V 1 base and J 7 bases; bases outside gene matches: 12. In DNA, the CDR3 is TGTGCCAGCAGCCAAGCTGGGTCGGGGGGGCTTTGGAATGAGCAGTTCTTC. It is translated as CASSQAGSGGLWNEQFF.

The CDR3: CSAADPGQTYEQYF. DNA for the CDR3: TGCAGTGCTGCTGATCCCGGACAGACCTACGAGCAGTACTTC. The chain is built from TRBV20-1 and TRBJ2-7, with a possible D match to TRBD1 (6 bases). The CDR3 loop spans 14 amino acids. Trimming took 5 bases from V and 2 from J, leaving 16 bases between them. In germline, CDR1 is DFQATT, CDR2 SNEGSKA (reference sequence).

This sequence joins TRBV7-2 and TRBJ2-1; 7 bases agree with TRBD1. The CDR3 consists of 16 residues. Germline V gene lookup returns CDR1 SGHTA and CDR2 FQGNSA. With 4 bases clipped from V and 2 bases from J, the junction kept 8 bases outside the gene matches. Here the CDR3 reads CASSSQGQSTYNEQFF. The CDR3 DNA sequence: TGTGCCAGCAGCTCGCAGGGACAGTCAACCTACAATGAGCAGTTCTTC. Full variable domain (outside the CDR3, taken from reference TRBV7-2 and TRBJ2-1): GAGVSQSPSNKVTEKGKDVELRCDPISGHTALYWYRQSLGQGLEFLIYFQGNSAPDKSGLPSDRFSAERTGGSVSTLTIQRTQQEDSAVYLCASSSQGQSTYNEQFFGPGTRLTVL.

The chain employs TRBV7-8 and TRBJ2-7; D may be TRBD1 (6 bases). The CDR3 length is 14 residues. The germline gives CDR1 SGHVS, CDR2 FQNEAQ. V was trimmed by 5 bases and J by 12 bases, leaving 23 bases between them. The CDR3 bases are TGTGCCAGCAGCGCTCCGAGGACAGTAGAGACCCGGTACTTC. Translation: CASSAPRTVETRYF.

This clonotype was seen many times. J is TRBJ2-5 and V is TRBV29-1; the D is unclear. The germline V and J ends were trimmed by 6 bases and 2 bases, with 10 bases remaining between them. CDR3 length: 12 residues. Per the germline V gene, CDR1 is SQVTM and CDR2 is ANQGSEA. CDR3 sequence (DNA): TGCAGCGTGAGCACGTTTCAAGAGACCCAGTACTTC. As protein: CSVSTFQETQYF.

As DNA, the CDR3 is TGTGCCAGCAGCTTAGTTCTGACAGGGGCCAATTCACCCCTCCACTTT. Amino acid sequence: CASSLVLTGANSPLHF. The chain couples TRBV7-9 to TRBJ1-6; 8 nucleotides align to TRBD1. The length of the CDR3 is 16 residues. The V segment lost 1 base and the J segment 7 bases; nucleotides outside the gene matches: 6. From germline, CDR1 is SEHNR and CDR2 FQNEAQ (reference sequence). The full variable domain, its missing parts supplied by reference TRBV7-9 and TRBJ1-6, is DTGVSQNPRHKITKRGQNVTFRCDPISEHNRLYWYRQTLGQGPEFLTYFQNEAQLEKSRLLSDRFSAERPKGSFSTLEIQRTEQGDSAMYLCASSLVLTGANSPLHFGNGTRLTVT.

This clonotype has just a few counts. The chain uses TRBV20-1 and TRBJ1-2; TRBD1 is a possible D gene (5 bases). Germline loops: CDR1 DFQATT, CDR2 SNEGSKA (reference sequence). V lost 6 bases, J lost 3 bases, and 11 bases lay in between. This CDR3 is built from 12 residues. The CDR3 DNA reads as TGCAGTGCCGCGGGGGACTACTATGGCTACACCTTC. Its protein is CSAAGDYYGYTF.

CDR3 coding DNA: TGTGCCAGCTCACCCCTACGTGGGGGGGCGAACACTGAAGCTTTCTTT. Residues: CASSPLRGGANTEAFF. The rearrangement links TRBV18 to TRBJ1-1; tentatively, D is TRBD1 (6 bases). The CDR3 runs to 16 residues. The germline gives CDR1 KGHSH, CDR2 LQKENI. Trimming cost V 3 bases and J 1 base, with 15 bases left between them.

The J gene is TRBJ2-1, the V gene TRBV19; 11 bases match TRBD1. V lost 9 bases, J lost 3 bases, and 10 bases stayed unmatched. CDR1 LNHDA and CDR2 SQIVND come from the germline V gene (reference sequence). The length of the CDR3 is 16 residues. CDR3 nucleotides: TGTGCCAGCCAGCCGGGACAGGGGGTTTACTACAATGAGCAGTTCTTC. Protein: CASQPGQGVYYNEQFF. The full variable domain, completed using reference TRBV19 and TRBJ2-1, is DGGITQSPKYLFRKEGQNVTLSCEQNLNHDAMYWYRQDPGQGLRLIYYSQIVNDFQKGDIAEGYSVSREKKESFPLTVTSAQKNPTAFYLCASQPGQGVYYNEQFFGPGTRLTVL.

The DNA for the CDR3 is TGCGCCAGCAGCCCCCGGCAGGAGGCATCCTACGAGCAGTACTTC. Residues: CASSPRQEASYEQYF. V and J are TRBV5-1 and TRBJ2-7; TRBD2 is a possible D gene (5 bases). Trimming stripped 4 bases from V and 1 base from J, with 15 bases between. The CDR3 totals 15 residues. The germline CDR1 and CDR2 sequences are SGHRS and YFSETQ.

The gene calls are TRBV7-6 and TRBJ1-1, with 7 bases fitting TRBD1. There are 16 residues in the CDR3. Germline V gives CDR1 SGHVS, CDR2 FNYEAQ. V shed 2 bases and J 6 bases; nucleotides not matched to a gene: 12. The CDR3, as DNA: TGTGCCAGCAGCTTAAACAGGGGTACCGCGCTCTCTGAAGCTTTCTTT. It yields the protein CASSLNRGTALSEAFF.